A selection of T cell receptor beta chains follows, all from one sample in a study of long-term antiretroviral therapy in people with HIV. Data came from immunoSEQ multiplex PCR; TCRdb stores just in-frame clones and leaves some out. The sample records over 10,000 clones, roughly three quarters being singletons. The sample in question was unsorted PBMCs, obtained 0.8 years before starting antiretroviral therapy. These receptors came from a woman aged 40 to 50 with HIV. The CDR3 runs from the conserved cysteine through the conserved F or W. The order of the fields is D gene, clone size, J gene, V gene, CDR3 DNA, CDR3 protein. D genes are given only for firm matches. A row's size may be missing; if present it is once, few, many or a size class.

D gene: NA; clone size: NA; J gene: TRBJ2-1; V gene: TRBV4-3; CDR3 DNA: TGCGCCAGCAGCCAAGAAGTCAAGCGGGCCTCATCCTACAATGAGCAGTTCTTC; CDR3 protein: CASSQEVKRASSYNEQFF
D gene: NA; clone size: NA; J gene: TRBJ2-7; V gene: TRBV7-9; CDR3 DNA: TGTGCCAGCAGCTCCGAGCTTTACGAGCAGTACTTC; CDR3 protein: CASSSELYEQYF
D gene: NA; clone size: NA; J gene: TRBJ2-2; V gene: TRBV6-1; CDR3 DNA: TGTGCCAGCCAGTCTCCGGAAACCGGGGAGCTGTTTTTT; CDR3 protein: CASQSPETGELFF
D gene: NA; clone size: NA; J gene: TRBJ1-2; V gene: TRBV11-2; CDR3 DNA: TGTGCCAGCAGCTTAGACGATACCTCCTATGGCTACACCTTC; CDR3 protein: CASSLDDTSYGYTF
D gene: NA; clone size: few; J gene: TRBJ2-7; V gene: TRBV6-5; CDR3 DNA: TGTGCCAGCAGTTCCACTAAAGGAGGCTACGAGCAGTACTTC; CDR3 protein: CASSSTKGGYEQYF
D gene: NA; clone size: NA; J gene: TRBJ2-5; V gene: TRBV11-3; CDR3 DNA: TGTGCCAGCGGGTACGGGGCAGGCGGGACCCAGTACTTC; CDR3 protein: CASGYGAGGTQYF
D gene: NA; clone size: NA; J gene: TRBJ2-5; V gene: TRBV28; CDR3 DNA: TGTGCCAGCAGTTTATCGAGAGGATTAGGACAAGAGACCCAGTACTTC; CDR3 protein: CASSLSRGLGQETQYF
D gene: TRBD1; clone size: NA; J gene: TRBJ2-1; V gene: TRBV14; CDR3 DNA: TGTGCCAGCAGCCAACCAGGGGGCTTCTACAATGAGCAGTTCTTC; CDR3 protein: CASSQPGGFYNEQFF
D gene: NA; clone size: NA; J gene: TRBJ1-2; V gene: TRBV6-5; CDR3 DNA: TGTGCCAGCAGGGGGGGTACAAACTATGGCTACACCTTC; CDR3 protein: CASRGGTNYGYTF
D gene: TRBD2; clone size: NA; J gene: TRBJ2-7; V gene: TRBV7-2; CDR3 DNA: TGTGCCAGCAGCTCCACTAGCGGGAGCTCCGAGCAGTACTTC; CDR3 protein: CASSSTSGSSEQYF
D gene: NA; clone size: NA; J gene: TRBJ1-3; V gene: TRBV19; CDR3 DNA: TGTGCCAGTAGACCCGGTGATTCTGGAAACACCATATATTTT; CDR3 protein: CASRPGDSGNTIYF
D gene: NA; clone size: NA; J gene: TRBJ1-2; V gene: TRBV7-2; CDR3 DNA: TGTGCCAGCAGCCCCACTGGAGGGGATATGGGCTACACCTTC; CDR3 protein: CASSPTGGDMGYTF
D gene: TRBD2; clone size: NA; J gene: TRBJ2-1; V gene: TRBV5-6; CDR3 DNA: TGTGCCAGCAGCTTCGGGACTAGCGGCCACAATGAGCAGTTCTTC; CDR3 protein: CASSFGTSGHNEQFF
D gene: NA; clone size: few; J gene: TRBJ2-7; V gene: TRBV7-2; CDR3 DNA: TGTGCCAGCAGCCTGTCGACCCGGGTCGTCTCCTACGAGCAGTACTTC; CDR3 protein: CASSLSTRVVSYEQYF
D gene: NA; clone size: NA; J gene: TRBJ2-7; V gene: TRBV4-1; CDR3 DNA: TGCGCCAGCAGCCAGACGACACTGAAGGAACAGCAGTACTTC; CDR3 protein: CASSQTTLKEQQYF
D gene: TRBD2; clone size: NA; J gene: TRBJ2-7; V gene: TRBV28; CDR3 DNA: TGTGTGGCAGCGGGGGTCAGTCCCTACGAGCAGTACTTC; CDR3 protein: CVAAGVSPYEQYF
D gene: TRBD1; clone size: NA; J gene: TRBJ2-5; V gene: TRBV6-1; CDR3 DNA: TGTGCCAGCAGCTCCGGGACAGGGGGAGAGACCCAGTACTTC; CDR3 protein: CASSSGTGGETQYF
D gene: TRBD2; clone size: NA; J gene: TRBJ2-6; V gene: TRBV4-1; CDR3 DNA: TGCGCCAGCAGCCAACTAGCGGGTCTTCCCGGGGCCAACGTCCTGACTTTC; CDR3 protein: CASSQLAGLPGANVLTF
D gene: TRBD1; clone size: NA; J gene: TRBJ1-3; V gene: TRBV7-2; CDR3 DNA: TGTGCCAGCAGCTCGGACAGGGGAAACACCATATATTTT; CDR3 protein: CASSSDRGNTIYF
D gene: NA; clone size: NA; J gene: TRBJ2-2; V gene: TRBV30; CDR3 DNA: TGTGCCTGGAGGTTCCTCTTACATAGATCCGGGGAGCTGTTTTTT; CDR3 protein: CAWRFLLHRSGELFF
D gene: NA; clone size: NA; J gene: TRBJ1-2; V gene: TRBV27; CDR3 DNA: TGTGCCAGCAGTCCATCCGCGGACGGATACTCCTATGGCTACACCTTC; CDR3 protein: CASSPSADGYSYGYTF